The next 32 T cell receptor beta chains were all read from a single sample in a study of CD8 T cells in ankylosing spondylitis (dated 2017 in TCRdb). Library preparation used 5' RACE. Data came from an Illumina HiSeq 2500. TCRdb reanalyzed the raw reads on its own, using fastp at Q25 for trimming and MiXCR for clone calling, and kept in-frame beta chains. Each CDR3 protein appears once, grouped with its most common genes and DNA. Here the sample has 250,000 to 400,000 distinct CDR3 sequences; approximately 10% occur a single time. Of the sample, roughly 9.5% falls within the top ten clones. Material for sequencing was blood, either unsorted or a sorted T cell fraction (not recorded which). All receptors come from a female donor with ankylosing spondylitis or in good health (not recorded which).

The genes are TRBV25-1 and TRBJ1-4; D possibly corresponds to TRBD1 (5 bases). This CDR3 is 14 amino acids long. Looked up from germline, CDR1 is MGHDK and CDR2 is SYGVNS. The V and J ends lost 7 bases and 8 bases respectively, with 17 bases between them. For the CDR3, the DNA is TGTGCCAGCACAGCCGGGACGGGAAGGGAAAAACTGTTTTTT. Its protein product is CASTAGTGREKLFF.

Many counts were recorded for this clonotype. The V call is TRBV29-1, the J call TRBJ2-5; TRBD2 might be the D (5 bases). Germline CDR1 and CDR2: SQVTM and ANQGSEA. V was shortened by 4 bases and J by 3 bases, with 15 bases between the two germline ends. The CDR3 is 14 residues long. CDR3 in DNA: TGCAGCGTTGGAGGGAGCCCGGCCAAAGAGACCCAGTACTTC. Protein: CSVGGSPAKETQYF.

This clonotype was found many times. V usage is TRBV20-1 and J usage is TRBJ1-2; maybe TRBD1 (5 bases). Germline V gene lookup returns CDR1 DFQATT and CDR2 SNEGSKA (reference sequence). Trimming left V 5 bases short and J 8 bases short, with 18 bases between. The length of the CDR3 is 13 residues. Here the CDR3 DNA reads TGCAGTGCTGGCCCGGACAAGGTCAACGGCTACACCTTC. It specifies CSAGPDKVNGYTF.

In this sample, this clonotype turned up a few times. The chain combines TRBV5-1 with TRBJ2-3; possible D gene TRBD1, 5 bases. The CDR3 covers 15 residues. The V end lost 3 bases, the J end lost 0 bases, and 11 bases lay between the germline ends. The germline V gene has CDR1 SGHRS and CDR2 YFSETQ. The CDR3 DNA reads TGCGCCAGCAGCTCTCGACAGCTTAGCACAGATACGCAGTATTTT. It translates to CASSSRQLSTDTQYF.

This clonotype turned up a few times. The chain recombines TRBV19 with TRBJ1-6, with 7 bases that match TRBD1. Germline V gene data show CDR1 as LNHDA and CDR2 as SQIVND (reference sequence). With V trimmed by 5 bases and J by 12 bases, 7 bases remained unmatched. CDR3 length equals 13 residues. The CDR3 here is CASSDTGVEPLHF. Here the CDR3 DNA reads TGTGCCAGTAGTGACACAGGGGTTGAACCCCTCCACTTT. The entire variable domain, with the rest obtained from reference TRBV19 and TRBJ1-6, is as follows: DGGITQSPKYLFRKEGQNVTLSCEQNLNHDAMYWYRQDPGQGLRLIYYSQIVNDFQKGDIAEGYSVSREKKESFPLTVTSAQKNPTAFYLCASSDTGVEPLHFGNGTRLTVT.

This clonotype appeared many times. J is TRBJ1-5 and V is TRBV6-5; 9 positions agree with TRBD1. V was clipped by 0 bases and J by 4 bases; unmatched bases: 10. Germline CDR1 and CDR2: MNHEY and SVGAGI. This CDR3 spans 18 amino acids. Here the CDR3 reads CASSYSGQGLGGNQPQHF. DNA for the CDR3: TGTGCCAGCAGTTACTCTGGACAGGGGTTGGGTGGGAATCAGCCCCAGCATTTT.

The CDR3: CASSPQLGGYNEQFF. The CDR3 DNA follows: TGTGCCAGCAGCCCCCAGCTTGGCGGGTACAATGAGCAGTTCTTC. The chain is built from TRBV7-3 and TRBJ2-1, with a weak D call TRBD2 (5 bases). This CDR3 is built from 15 residues. CDR1 is SGHTA, CDR2 FQGTGA, per germline. The V gene lost 5 bases and the J gene lost 4 bases, with 15 bases spanning the gap.

The chain uses TRBV5-5 and TRBJ2-7; 9 bases match TRBD1. The germline V gene has CDR1 SGHKS and CDR2 YYEKEE (reference sequence). There are 16 residues in the CDR3. V was clipped by 2 bases and J by 5 bases; unmatched bases: 11. CDR3 DNA: TGTGCCAGCAGCTTAAGGTCCCGGGACAGGGTGGACGAGCAGTACTTC. The encoded protein is CASSLRSRDRVDEQYF.

Written as DNA, the CDR3 is TGTGCCAGCAGTCCCAGGGAGGGAGCCTACGAGCAGTACTTC. Its protein product is CASSPREGAYEQYF. The rearrangement joins TRBV12-3 or TRBV12-4 to TRBJ2-7, with 7 bases matching TRBD2. The V segment lost 5 bases and the J segment 2 bases; nucleotides outside the gene matches: 6. This CDR3 is built from 14 residues.

Of note for this clonotype: This may arise from a read error, as a much more abundant clone is one base away. The V call is TRBV10-1, the J call TRBJ2-5; no reliable D call. V shed 0 bases and J shed 5 bases, with 13 bases lying between them. Germline-derived CDR1 and CDR2 are WNHNN and SYGVQD (reference sequence). The CDR3 is 15 residues long. The CDR3 DNA reads TGCGCCAGCAGTGAGTCGAGCAGGAGTGGGGAGACCCAGTACTTC. This encodes CASSESSRSGETQYF.

Many counts were recorded for this clonotype. The rearrangement joins TRBV12-3 or TRBV12-4 to TRBJ2-1, with 13 positions matching TRBD2. CDR3 length: 18 residues. V was clipped by 7 bases and J by 1 base; unmatched bases: 10. CDR3 residues: CASKTSGGAVGSYNEQFF. As DNA, the CDR3 is TGTGCCAGCAAAACTAGCGGGGGGGCGGTAGGGTCCTACAATGAGCAGTTCTTC.

This chain uses TRBV3-1 with TRBJ1-6, with D uncertain. This CDR3 is 13 amino acids long. The germline V and J ends were trimmed by 1 base and 8 bases, with 6 bases remaining between them. Per the germline V gene, CDR1 is LGHDT and CDR2 is YNNKEL (reference sequence). The CDR3 coding sequence is TGTGCCAGCAGCCAAGGGACGGATTCACCCCTCCACTTT. Amino acid sequence: CASSQGTDSPLHF.

The table lists this clonotype with many counts. CDR3 in DNA: TGTGCCAGCAGCCCCCGCAGACTAGCGGGAGGGAATGAGCAGTTCTTC. It encodes CASSPRRLAGGNEQFF. The chain combines TRBV7-2 with TRBJ2-1; 14 bases are shared with TRBD2. This CDR3 is built from 16 residues. Unmatched junction bases numbered 7, after V lost 5 bases and J lost 7 bases. Germline V gives CDR1 SGHTA, CDR2 FQGNSA.

The CDR3 loop is CATSRDVLAAKETQYF. CDR3 DNA: TGTGCCACCAGCAGAGATGTACTAGCGGCGAAGGAGACCCAGTACTTC. The rearrangement links TRBV15 to TRBJ2-5; TRBD2 matches at 8 bases. Trimming took 0 bases from V and 5 from J; bases not matched to a gene: 8. The CDR3 is 16 residues long. Germline CDR1 and CDR2: LNHNV and YYDKDF (reference sequence). The full variable domain, its missing parts supplied by reference TRBV15 and TRBJ2-5, is DAMVIQNPRYQVTQFGKPVTLSCSQTLNHNVMYWYQQKSSQAPKLLFHYYDKDFNNEADTPDNFQSRRPNTSFCFLDIRSPGLGDTAMYLCATSRDVLAAKETQYFGPGTRLLVL.

Note on this clonotype: One junction end disagrees with the germline gene, perhaps due to a read error. The chain is built from TRBV20-1 and TRBJ2-1, with TRBD2 matching 9 bases. Germline V gene data show CDR1 as DFQATT and CDR2 as SNEGSKA (reference sequence). The CDR3 runs 16 residues. CDR3 coding DNA: TGCTGTGCTAGTGCCCGTTTTAGCGGGAGAGGTAATGAGCAGTTCTTC. It yields the protein CCASARFSGRGNEQFF.

The CDR3 DNA reads TGCAGCGTTGGGGGGACAGGACAAACCTACGAGCAGTACTTC. This encodes CSVGGTGQTYEQYF. The chain uses TRBV29-1 and TRBJ2-7, with 8 bases matching TRBD1. The CDR3 is 14 residues long. The junction had 7 bases not matched to a gene; V was cut back by 4 bases and J by 2 bases. Germline CDR1 and CDR2: SQVTM and ANQGSEA.

At least ten counts were recorded for this clonotype. The chain joins TRBV7-2 to TRBJ2-7; D possibly corresponds to TRBD2 (6 bases). The V gene lost 5 bases and the J gene lost 6 bases, with 17 bases spanning the gap. This CDR3 comprises 14 residues. Germline loops: CDR1 SGHTA, CDR2 FQGNSA. The CDR3 loop reads CASSLKRDFGEQYF. CDR3 bases: TGTGCCAGCAGCCTAAAACGGGACTTTGGCGAGCAGTACTTC.

At least ten counts were recorded for this clonotype. The chain combines TRBV6-2 or TRBV6-3 with TRBJ2-2; TRBD2 is a possible D gene (5 bases). Trimming took 2 bases from V and 0 from J, leaving 10 bases between them. The CDR3 totals 16 residues. Germline V gene sequence: CDR1 MNHEY, CDR2 SVGEGT. The CDR3 reads CASSYTRRTNTGELFF. The CDR3 region has the DNA TGTGCCAGCAGTTACACTAGGCGCACGAACACCGGGGAGCTGTTTTTT.

This clonotype occurred many times. The chain employs TRBV28 and TRBJ2-7; tentatively, D is TRBD1 (6 bases). Germline V gene data show CDR1 as MDHEN and CDR2 as SYDVKM. The CDR3 loop spans 13 amino acids. V was clipped by 1 base and J by 6 bases, with 10 bases between them. As DNA, the CDR3 is TGTGCCAGCAGTTTATCTCTGGGGGCCGAGCAGTACTTC. It translates to CASSLSLGAEQYF.

This rearrangement joins TRBV7-9 to TRBJ1-3; perhaps TRBD1 as D (6 bases). The CDR3 has 14 amino acids. Per germline, CDR1 SEHNR and CDR2 FQNEAQ (reference sequence). Trimming removed 3 bases from V and 2 bases from J, with 8 bases in between. The CDR3 DNA reads as TGTGCCAGCAGCTTTGGGGACACTGGAAACACCATATATTTT. This gives the protein CASSFGDTGNTIYF.

Of note for this clonotype: A read error may produce the germline difference seen at one junction end. The gene calls are TRBV12-3 or TRBV12-4 and TRBJ2-3, with D tentatively TRBD1 (5 bases). The CDR3 runs 19 residues. The chain's CDR3 is CACSLQRLTQGTSTDTQYF. In DNA form, the CDR3 reads TGTGCCTGCAGCCTACAGCGATTAACTCAGGGTACTAGCACAGATACGCAGTATTTT.

The table lists this clonotype with a few counts. The chain carries TRBV12-3 or TRBV12-4 and TRBJ2-7; 10 bases map to TRBD2. V lost 2 bases, J lost 5 bases, and 9 bases stayed unmatched. The CDR3 sequence is 16 residues long. The CDR3 is CASSLSGGAYMDEQYF. CDR3 in DNA: TGTGCCAGCAGTTTAAGCGGGGGGGCCTATATGGACGAGCAGTACTTC.

Details on this clonotype: A much larger clone lies a single base off, so this may be a read error. The chain links TRBV20-1 to TRBJ2-7, with 8 bases identical to TRBD1. Germline V gene lookup returns CDR1 DFQATT and CDR2 SNEGSKA (reference sequence). This CDR3 region has 13 residues. The DNA for the CDR3 is TGCAGTGCCCCCGGACAGGGTTCCTACGAGCCGTACTTC. It specifies CSAPGQGSYEPYF.

There are many counts of this clonotype. The chain joins TRBV7-3 to TRBJ1-1, with unresolved D. CDR3 length: 13 residues. Trimming stripped 5 bases from V and 1 base from J, with 8 bases between. Germline V lookup: CDR1 SGHTA, CDR2 FQGTGA. The CDR3 region has the DNA TGTGCCAGCAGCCTGCGACAGAACACTGAAGCTTTCTTT. As protein: CASSLRQNTEAFF.

This clonotype was seen a few times. CDR3 in amino acids: CASRRQVNYEQYF. CDR3 coding DNA: TGTGCCAGCAGAAGGCAGGTCAACTACGAGCAGTACTTC. The chain employs TRBV12-3 or TRBV12-4 and TRBJ2-7; D call uncertain. The CDR3 has 13 residues. V was clipped by 6 bases and J by 3 bases, with 12 bases between them.

This clonotype was observed a few times. V usage is TRBV6-1 and J usage is TRBJ2-1; 7 bases are a match to TRBD2. Germline values: CDR1 MNHNS, CDR2 SASEGT. The junction had 5 bases not matched to a gene; V was cut back by 4 bases and J by 5 bases. The CDR3 is 14 residues long. CDR3 loop: CASSVSGKHNEQFF. Written as DNA, the CDR3 is TGTGCCAGCAGTGTAAGCGGGAAACACAATGAGCAGTTCTTC.

A few counts support this clonotype. The CDR3 loop is CASSFMGTQVAQPQHF. The CDR3 bases are TGTGCCAGCAGTTTCATGGGGACACAGGTTGCCCAGCCCCAGCATTTT. The chain couples TRBV27 to TRBJ1-5; D is possibly TRBD1 (6 bases). V was pared by 3 bases and J by 7 bases, with 19 bases between. The germline gives CDR1 MNHEY, CDR2 SMNVEV (reference sequence). The CDR3 runs to 16 residues.

V usage is TRBV7-2 and J usage is TRBJ1-4, with TRBD1 identical over 9 bases. V shed 8 bases and J 7 bases; nucleotides not matched to a gene: 5. The germline CDR1 and CDR2 sequences are SGHTA and FQGNSA. The CDR3 runs 13 residues. CDR3 DNA: TGTGCCAGCCACAGGGGGCTCGGTGAAAAACTGTTTTTT. It encodes CASHRGLGEKLFF.

This clonotype was counted at least ten times. The chain carries TRBV20-1 and TRBJ2-5, with a tentative D call TRBD2 (6 bases). V lost 3 bases and J 5 bases, leaving 10 bases between the germline ends. The length of the CDR3 is 12 residues. Germline assignment: CDR1 DFQATT and CDR2 SNEGSKA (reference sequence). CDR3 sequence (DNA): TGCAGTGCTAGGCGGCTAGCGGAGACCCAGTACTTC. This sequence encodes CSARRLAETQYF.

The table lists this clonotype with many counts. J is TRBJ1-3 and V is TRBV25-1; perhaps TRBD1 as D (5 bases). Germline CDR1 MGHDK, CDR2 SYGVNS. Trimming took 7 bases from V and 0 from J, leaving 13 bases between them. The CDR3 has 15 residues. The CDR3 protein is CASTGPSLSGNTIYF. The CDR3 nucleotides read TGTGCCAGCACGGGACCGTCACTCTCTGGAAACACCATATATTTT.

In its sample, this clonotype was seen many times. The chain is built from TRBV5-1 and TRBJ2-7; 7 nucleotides match TRBD1. Germline V gene lookup returns CDR1 SGHRS and CDR2 YFSETQ. With 7 bases clipped from V and 2 bases from J, the junction kept 3 bases outside the gene matches. This CDR3 region has 12 residues. CDR3 DNA sequence: TGCGCCAGCTATGGGACAGCCTACGAGCAGTACTTC. The encoded protein is CASYGTAYEQYF.

This clonotype was seen ten or more times. The rearrangement joins TRBV5-1 to TRBJ2-7, with D perhaps TRBD2 (5 bases). This CDR3 region has 14 residues. V lost 6 bases and J 2 bases, leaving 15 bases between the germline ends. Germline-derived CDR1 and CDR2 are SGHRS and YFSETQ. The CDR3 coding sequence is TGCGCCAGCAAGGATGGAGGTTCCCCCTACGAGCAGTACTTC. Translated, it gives CASKDGGSPYEQYF.